This TCR beta chain was recorded in a study of human T cells and chemical hapten exposure. The V gene's germline CDR1 is LGHDT and CDR2 YNNKEL (reference sequence). CDR3 size: 13 residues. V gave up 2 bases and J gave up 11 bases, with 15 bases separating them. This clonotype was recorded at least ten times. TCRdb redid the calling of the RACE reads with MiXCR, one entry per CDR3 protein. The sample shows some 350,000 distinct CDR3 sequences, under 9% of them seen only once. The sample's time point: patch test 1, 2 weeks after DPC sensitization. As for treatment: therapeutic diphenylcyclopropenone sensitization with weekly scalp DPC.

The chain couples TRBV3-1 to TRBJ1-1, with a possible D match to TRBD1 (5 bases). The sequencing used whole blood, collected in connection with sensitization to the hapten diphenylcyclopropenone (DPC). This receptor was obtained from a woman aged 18-29 years with alopecia areata. Some clones in this sample may be carry-over from other donors' samples. This CDR3 is CASSQFVGGEAFF. As DNA, the CDR3 is TGTGCCAGCAGCCAATTTGTGGGGGGAGAGGCTTTCTTT.